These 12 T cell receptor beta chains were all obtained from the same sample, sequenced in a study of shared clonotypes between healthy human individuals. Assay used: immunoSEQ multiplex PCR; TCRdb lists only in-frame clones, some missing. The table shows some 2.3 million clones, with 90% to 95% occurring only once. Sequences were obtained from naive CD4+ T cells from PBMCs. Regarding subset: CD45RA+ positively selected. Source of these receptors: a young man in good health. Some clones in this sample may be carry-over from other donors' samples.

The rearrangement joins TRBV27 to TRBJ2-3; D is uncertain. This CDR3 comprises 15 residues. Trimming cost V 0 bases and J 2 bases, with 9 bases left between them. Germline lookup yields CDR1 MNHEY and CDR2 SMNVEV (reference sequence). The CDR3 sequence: CASSLSSGFTDTQYF. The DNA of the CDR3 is TGTGCCAGCAGTTTATCCTCCGGGTTCACAGATACGCAGTATTTT.

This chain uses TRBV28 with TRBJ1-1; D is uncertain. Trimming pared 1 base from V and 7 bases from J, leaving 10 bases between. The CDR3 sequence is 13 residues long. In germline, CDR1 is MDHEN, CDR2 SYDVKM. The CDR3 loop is CASSLFAGGEAFF. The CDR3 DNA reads TGTGCCAGCAGTTTATTCGCTGGTGGTGAAGCTTTCTTT.

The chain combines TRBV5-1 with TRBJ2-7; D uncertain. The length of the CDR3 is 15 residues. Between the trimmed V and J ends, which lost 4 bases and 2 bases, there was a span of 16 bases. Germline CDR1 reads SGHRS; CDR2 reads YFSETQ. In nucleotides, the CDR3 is TGCGCCAGCAGCGGCGGAACGCTCAAGACCTACGAGCAGTACTTC. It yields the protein CASSGGTLKTYEQYF.

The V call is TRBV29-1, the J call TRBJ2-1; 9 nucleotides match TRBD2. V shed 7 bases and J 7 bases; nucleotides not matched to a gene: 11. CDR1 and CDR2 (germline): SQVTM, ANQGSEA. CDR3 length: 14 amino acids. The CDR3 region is CSAGGLAGKNEQFF. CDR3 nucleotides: TGCAGCGCCGGAGGTCTAGCGGGAAAGAATGAGCAGTTCTTC.

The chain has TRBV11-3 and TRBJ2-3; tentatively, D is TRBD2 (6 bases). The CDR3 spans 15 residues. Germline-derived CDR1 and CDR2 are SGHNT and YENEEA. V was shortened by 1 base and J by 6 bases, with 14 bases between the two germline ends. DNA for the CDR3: TGTGCCAGCAGCTTAGGCATGGCGGGATATGATACGCAGTATTTT. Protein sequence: CASSLGMAGYDTQYF. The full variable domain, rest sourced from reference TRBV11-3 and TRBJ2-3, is EAGVVQSPRYKIIEKKQPVAFWCNPISGHNTLYWYLQNLGQGPELLIRYENEEAVDDSQLPKDRFSAERLKGVDSTLKIQPAELGDSAVYLCASSLGMAGYDTQYFGPGTRLTVL.

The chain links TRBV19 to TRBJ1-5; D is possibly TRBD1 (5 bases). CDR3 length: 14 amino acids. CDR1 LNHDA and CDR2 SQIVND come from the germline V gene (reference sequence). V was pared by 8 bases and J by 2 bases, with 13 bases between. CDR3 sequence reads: CASSSAGGNQPQHF. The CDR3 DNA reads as TGTGCCAGTTCCTCCGCGGGGGGCAATCAGCCCCAGCATTTT.

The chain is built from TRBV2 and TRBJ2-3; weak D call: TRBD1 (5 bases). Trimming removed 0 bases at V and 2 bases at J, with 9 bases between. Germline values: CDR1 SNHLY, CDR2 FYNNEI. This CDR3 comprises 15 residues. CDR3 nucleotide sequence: TGTGCCAGCAGTGAAGCCGGACACCCCACAGATACGCAGTATTTT. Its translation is CASSEAGHPTDTQYF.

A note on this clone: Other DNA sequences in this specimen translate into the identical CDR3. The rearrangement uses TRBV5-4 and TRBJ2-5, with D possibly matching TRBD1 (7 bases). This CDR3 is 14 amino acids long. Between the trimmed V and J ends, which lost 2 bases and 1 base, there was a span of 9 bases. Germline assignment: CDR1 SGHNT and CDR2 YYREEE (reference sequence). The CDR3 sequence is CASSFQGGQETQYF. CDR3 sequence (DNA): TGTGCCAGCAGCTTTCAGGGGGGCCAAGAGACCCAGTACTTC.

The CDR3 coding sequence is TGCAGCGTTGATAGTAGGGGGACCGGGGAGCTGTTTTTT. Residues: CSVDSRGTGELFF. V and J are TRBV29-1 and TRBJ2-2; possible D gene TRBD1, 6 bases. V lost 3 bases and J 5 bases, leaving 10 bases between the germline ends. Germline V gene data show CDR1 as SQVTM and CDR2 as ANQGSEA. CDR3 size: 13 residues.

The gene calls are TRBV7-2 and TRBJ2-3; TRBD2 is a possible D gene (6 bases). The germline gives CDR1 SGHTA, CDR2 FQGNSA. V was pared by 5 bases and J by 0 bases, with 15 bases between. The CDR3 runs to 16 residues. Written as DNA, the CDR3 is TGTGCCAGCAGCGTTATAGGGAGGACTAGCACAGATACGCAGTATTTT. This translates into CASSVIGRTSTDTQYF. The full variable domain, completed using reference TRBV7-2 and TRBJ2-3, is GAGVSQSPSNKVTEKGKDVELRCDPISGHTALYWYRQSLGQGLEFLIYFQGNSAPDKSGLPSDRFSAERTGGSVSTLTIQRTQQEDSAVYLCASSVIGRTSTDTQYFGPGTRLTVL.

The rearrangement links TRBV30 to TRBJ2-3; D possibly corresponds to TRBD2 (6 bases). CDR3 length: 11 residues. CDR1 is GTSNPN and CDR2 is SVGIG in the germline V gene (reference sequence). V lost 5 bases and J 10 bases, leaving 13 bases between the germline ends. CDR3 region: CAWLVGGPQYF. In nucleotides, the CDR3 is TGTGCCTGGTTGGTGGGGGGTCCGCAGTATTTT. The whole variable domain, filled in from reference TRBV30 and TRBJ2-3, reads SQTIHQWPATLVQPVGSPLSLECTVEGTSNPNLYWYRQAAGRGLQLLFYSVGIGQISSEVPQNLSASRPQDRQFILSSKKLLLSDSGFYLCAWLVGGPQYFGPGTRLTVL.

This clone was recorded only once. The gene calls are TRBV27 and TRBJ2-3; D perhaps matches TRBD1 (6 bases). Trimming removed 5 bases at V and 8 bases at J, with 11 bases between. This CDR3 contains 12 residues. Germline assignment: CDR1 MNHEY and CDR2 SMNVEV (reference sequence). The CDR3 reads CASSLQGVTQYF. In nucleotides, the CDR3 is TGTGCCAGCAGTCTACAGGGTGTTACGCAGTATTTT.